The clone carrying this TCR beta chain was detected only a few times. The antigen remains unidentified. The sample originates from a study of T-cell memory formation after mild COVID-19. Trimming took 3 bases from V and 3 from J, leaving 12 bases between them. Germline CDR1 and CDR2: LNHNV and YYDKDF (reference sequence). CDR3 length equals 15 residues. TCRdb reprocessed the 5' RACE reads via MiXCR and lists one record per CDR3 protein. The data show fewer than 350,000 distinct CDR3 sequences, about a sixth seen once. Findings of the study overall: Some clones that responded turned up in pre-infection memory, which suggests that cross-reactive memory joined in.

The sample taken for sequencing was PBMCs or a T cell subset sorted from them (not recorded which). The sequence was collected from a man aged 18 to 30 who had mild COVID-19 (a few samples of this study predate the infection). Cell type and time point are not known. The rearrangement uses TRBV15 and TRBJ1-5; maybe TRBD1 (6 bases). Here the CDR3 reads CATSRGGQFNQPQHF. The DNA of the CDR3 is TGTGCCACCAGCAGGGGAGGACAGTTCAATCAGCCCCAGCATTTT.